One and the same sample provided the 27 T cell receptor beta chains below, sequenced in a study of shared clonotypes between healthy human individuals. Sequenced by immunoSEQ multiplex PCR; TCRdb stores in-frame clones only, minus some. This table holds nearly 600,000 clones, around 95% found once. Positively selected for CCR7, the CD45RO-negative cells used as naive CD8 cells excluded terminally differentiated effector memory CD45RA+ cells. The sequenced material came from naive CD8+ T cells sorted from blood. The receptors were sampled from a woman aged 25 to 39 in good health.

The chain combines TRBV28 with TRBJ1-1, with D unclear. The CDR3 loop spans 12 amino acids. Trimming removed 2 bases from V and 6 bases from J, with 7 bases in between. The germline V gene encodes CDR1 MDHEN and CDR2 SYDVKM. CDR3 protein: CASSLDLAEAFF. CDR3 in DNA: TGTGCCAGCAGTTTAGACTTAGCTGAAGCTTTCTTT. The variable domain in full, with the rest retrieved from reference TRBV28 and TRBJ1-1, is DVKVTQSSRYLVKRTGEKVFLECVQDMDHENMFWYRQDPGLGLRLIYFSYDVKMKEKGDIPEGYSVSREKKERFSLILESASTNQTSMYLCASSLDLAEAFFGQGTRLTVV.

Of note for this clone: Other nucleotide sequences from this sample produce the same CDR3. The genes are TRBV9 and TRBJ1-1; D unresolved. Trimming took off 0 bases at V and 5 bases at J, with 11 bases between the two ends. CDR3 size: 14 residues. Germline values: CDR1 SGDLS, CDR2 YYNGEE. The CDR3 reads CASSVGIGPTEAFF. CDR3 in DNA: TGTGCCAGCAGCGTAGGAATAGGGCCAACTGAAGCTTTCTTT.

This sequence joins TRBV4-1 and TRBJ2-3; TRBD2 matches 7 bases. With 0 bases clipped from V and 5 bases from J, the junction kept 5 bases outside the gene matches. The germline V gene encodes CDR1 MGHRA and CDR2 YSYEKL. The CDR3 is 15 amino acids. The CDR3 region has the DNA TGCGCCAGCAGCCAAGAAACGGCTAGCGGAGATACGCAGTATTTT. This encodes CASSQETASGDTQYF.

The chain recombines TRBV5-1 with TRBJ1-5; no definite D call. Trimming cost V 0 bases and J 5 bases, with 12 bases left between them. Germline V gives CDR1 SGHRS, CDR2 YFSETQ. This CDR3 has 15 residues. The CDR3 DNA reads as TGCGCCAGCAGCTTGGCTTCCAGATTAGATCAGCCCCAGCATTTT. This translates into CASSLASRLDQPQHF. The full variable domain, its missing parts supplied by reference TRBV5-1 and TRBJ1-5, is KAGVTQTPRYLIKTRGQQVTLSCSPISGHRSVSWYQQTPGQGLQFLFEYFSETQRNKGNFPGRFSGRQFSNSRSEMNVSTLELGDSALYLCASSLASRLDQPQHFGDGTRLSIL.

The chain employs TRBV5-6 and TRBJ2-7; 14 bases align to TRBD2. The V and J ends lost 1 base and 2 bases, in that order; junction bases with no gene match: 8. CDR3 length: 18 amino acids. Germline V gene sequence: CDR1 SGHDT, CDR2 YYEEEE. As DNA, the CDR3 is TGTGCCAGCAGCTTGTCGAGACTAGCGGGAGGGCCGACCTACGAGCAGTACTTC. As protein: CASSLSRLAGGPTYEQYF.

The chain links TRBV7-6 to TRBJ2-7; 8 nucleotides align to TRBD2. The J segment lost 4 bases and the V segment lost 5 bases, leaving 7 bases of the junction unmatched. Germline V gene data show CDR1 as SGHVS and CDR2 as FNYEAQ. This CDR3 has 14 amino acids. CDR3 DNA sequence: TGTGCCAGCAGCGGGCCGGGACTAGAATACGAGCAGTACTTC. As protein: CASSGPGLEYEQYF.

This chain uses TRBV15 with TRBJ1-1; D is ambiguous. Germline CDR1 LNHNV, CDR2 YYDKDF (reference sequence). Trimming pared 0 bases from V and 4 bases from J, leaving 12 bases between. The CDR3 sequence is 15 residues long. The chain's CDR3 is CATSRDRVVSTEAFF. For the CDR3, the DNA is TGTGCCACCAGCAGAGATAGGGTGGTGAGCACTGAAGCTTTCTTT.

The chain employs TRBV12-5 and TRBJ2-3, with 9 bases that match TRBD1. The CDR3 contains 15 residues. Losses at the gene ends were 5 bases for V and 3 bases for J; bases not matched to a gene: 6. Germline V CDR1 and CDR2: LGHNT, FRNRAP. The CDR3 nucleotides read TGTGCTAGTGGTCGGGACAGGGCCGGAACAGATACGCAGTATTTT. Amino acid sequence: CASGRDRAGTDTQYF.

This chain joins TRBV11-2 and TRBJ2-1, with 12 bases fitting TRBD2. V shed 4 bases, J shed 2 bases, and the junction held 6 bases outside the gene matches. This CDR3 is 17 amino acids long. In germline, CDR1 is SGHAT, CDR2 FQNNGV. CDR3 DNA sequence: TGTGCCAGCAGCTCCATTCGGACTAGCGGGACCTACAATGAGCAGTTCTTC. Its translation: CASSSIRTSGTYNEQFF.

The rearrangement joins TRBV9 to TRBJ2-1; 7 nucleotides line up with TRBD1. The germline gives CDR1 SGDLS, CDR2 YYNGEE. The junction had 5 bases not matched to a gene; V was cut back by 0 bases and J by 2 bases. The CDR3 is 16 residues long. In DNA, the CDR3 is TGTGCCAGCAGCGTAGGCAGGGGGACCCCCTACAATGAGCAGTTCTTC. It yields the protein CASSVGRGTPYNEQFF. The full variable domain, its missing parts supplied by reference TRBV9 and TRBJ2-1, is DSGVTQTPKHLITATGQRVTLRCSPRSGDLSVYWYQQSLDQGLQFLIQYYNGEERAKGNILERFSAQQFPDLHSELNLSSLELGDSALYFCASSVGRGTPYNEQFFGPGTRLTVL.

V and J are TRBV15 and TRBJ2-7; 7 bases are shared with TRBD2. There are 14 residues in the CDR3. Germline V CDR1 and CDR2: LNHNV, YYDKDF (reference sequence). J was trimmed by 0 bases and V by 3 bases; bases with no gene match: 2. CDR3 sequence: CATSSRDYSYEQYF. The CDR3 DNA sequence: TGTGCCACCAGCAGCCGGGACTACTCCTACGAGCAGTACTTC.

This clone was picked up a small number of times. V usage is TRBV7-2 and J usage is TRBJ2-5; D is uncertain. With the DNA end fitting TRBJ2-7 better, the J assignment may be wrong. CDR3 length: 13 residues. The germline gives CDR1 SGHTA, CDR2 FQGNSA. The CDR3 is CASSLGIAYEQYF. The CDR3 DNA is TGTGCCAGCAGCTTAGGCATCGCCTACGAGCAGTACTTC.

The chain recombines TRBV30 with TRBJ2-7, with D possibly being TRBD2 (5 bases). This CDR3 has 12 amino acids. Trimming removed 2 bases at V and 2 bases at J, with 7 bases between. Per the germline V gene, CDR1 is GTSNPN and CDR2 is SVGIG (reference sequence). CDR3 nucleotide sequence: TGTGCCTGGAGTTCAGCGGCCTACGAGCAGTACTTC. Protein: CAWSSAAYEQYF.

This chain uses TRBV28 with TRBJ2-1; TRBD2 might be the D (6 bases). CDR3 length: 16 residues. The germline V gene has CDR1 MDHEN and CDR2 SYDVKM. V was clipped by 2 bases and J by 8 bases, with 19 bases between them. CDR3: CASSLAGLSGSDEQFF. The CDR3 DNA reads TGTGCCAGCAGTTTAGCAGGACTATCGGGGAGCGATGAGCAGTTCTTC.

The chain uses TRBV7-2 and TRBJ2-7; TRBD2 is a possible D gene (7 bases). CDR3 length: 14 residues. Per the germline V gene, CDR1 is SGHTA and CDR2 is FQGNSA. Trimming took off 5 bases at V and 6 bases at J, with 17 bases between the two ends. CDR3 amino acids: CASSQGLGGFEQYF. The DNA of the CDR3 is TGTGCCAGCAGCCAAGGACTAGGGGGTTTCGAGCAGTACTTC.

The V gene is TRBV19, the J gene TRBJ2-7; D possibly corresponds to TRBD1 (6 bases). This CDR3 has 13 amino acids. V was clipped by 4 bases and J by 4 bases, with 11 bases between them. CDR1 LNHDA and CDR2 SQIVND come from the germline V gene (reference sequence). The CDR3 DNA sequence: TGTGCCAGTAGTACCGGGACAAGTTACGAGCAGTACTTC. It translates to CASSTGTSYEQYF.

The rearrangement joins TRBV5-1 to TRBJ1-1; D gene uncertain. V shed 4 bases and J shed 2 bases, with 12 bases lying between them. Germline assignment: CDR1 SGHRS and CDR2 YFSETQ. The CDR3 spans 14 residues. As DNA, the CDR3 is TGCGCCAGCAGCGTCGGGTCTATCAACACTGAAGCTTTCTTT. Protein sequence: CASSVGSINTEAFF.

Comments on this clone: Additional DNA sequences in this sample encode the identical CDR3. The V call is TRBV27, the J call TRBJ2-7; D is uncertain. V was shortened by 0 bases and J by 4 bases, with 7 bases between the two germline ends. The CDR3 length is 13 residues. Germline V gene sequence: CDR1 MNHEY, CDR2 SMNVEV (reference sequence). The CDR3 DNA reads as TGTGCCAGCAGTTTATCGGCCTCTTACGAGCAGTACTTC. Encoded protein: CASSLSASYEQYF.

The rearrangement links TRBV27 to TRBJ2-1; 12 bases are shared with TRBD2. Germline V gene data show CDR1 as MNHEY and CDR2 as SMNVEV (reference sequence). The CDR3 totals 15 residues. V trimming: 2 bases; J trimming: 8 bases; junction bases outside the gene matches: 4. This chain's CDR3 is CASSLLAGGGYEQFF. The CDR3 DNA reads TGTGCCAGCAGTTTACTAGCGGGAGGGGGATATGAGCAGTTCTTC.

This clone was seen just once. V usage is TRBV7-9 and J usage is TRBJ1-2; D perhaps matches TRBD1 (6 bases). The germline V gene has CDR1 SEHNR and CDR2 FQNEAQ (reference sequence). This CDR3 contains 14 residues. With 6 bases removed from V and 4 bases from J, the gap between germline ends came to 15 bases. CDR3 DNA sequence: TGTGCCAGCAGTACAGGGTTAGTGGGCTATGGCTACACCTTC. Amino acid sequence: CASSTGLVGYGYTF.

Here the CDR3 reads CASSLGPAGPYNEQFF. CDR3 nucleotides: TGTGCCAGCAGCTTAGGCCCAGCGGGGCCCTACAATGAGCAGTTCTTC. The chain links TRBV13 to TRBJ2-1, with 7 bases aligning to TRBD2. The J segment lost 2 bases and the V segment lost 0 bases, leaving 4 bases of the junction unmatched. This CDR3 has 16 amino acids. The V gene's germline CDR1 is PRHDT and CDR2 FYEKMQ (reference sequence).

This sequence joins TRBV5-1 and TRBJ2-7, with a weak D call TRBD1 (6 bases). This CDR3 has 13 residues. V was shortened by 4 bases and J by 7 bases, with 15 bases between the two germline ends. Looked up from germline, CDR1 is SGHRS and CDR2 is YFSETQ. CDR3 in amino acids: CASSLTRGTEQYF. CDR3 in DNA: TGCGCCAGCAGCCTCACCAGGGGTACGGAGCAGTACTTC.

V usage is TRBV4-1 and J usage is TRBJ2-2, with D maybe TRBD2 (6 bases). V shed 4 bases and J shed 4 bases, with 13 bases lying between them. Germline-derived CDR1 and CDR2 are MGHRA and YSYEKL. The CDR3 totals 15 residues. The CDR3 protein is CASSRRLVLTGELFF. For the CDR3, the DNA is TGCGCCAGCAGCCGACGACTAGTCCTCACCGGGGAGCTGTTTTTT.

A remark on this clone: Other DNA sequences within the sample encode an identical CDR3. CDR3 loop: CASSFNMNTEAFF. The DNA for the CDR3 is TGTGCCAGCAGTTTTAACATGAACACTGAAGCTTTCTTT. The rearrangement joins TRBV28 to TRBJ1-1; D unclear. CDR1 MDHEN and CDR2 SYDVKM come from the germline V gene. The CDR3 loop spans 13 amino acids. The ends were cut back, 3 bases at V and 0 bases at J, with 5 bases in the middle.

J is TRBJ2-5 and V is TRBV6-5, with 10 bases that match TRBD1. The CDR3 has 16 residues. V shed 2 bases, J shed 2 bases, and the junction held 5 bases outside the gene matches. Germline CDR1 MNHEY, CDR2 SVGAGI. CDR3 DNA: TGTGCCAGCAGTTACCTGGGACAGGGGCTACAAGAGACCCAGTACTTC. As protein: CASSYLGQGLQETQYF.

The CDR3 DNA is TGTGCCAGCAGCGTAGGTGTCCCTTTAGATACGCAGTATTTT. Amino acids: CASSVGVPLDTQYF. The V and J genes are TRBV9 and TRBJ2-3, with D hard to call. Germline lookup yields CDR1 SGDLS and CDR2 YYNGEE. Between the trimmed V and J ends, which lost 0 bases and 5 bases, there was a span of 10 bases. The CDR3 has 14 amino acids. The whole variable domain, remainder taken from reference TRBV9 and TRBJ2-3, is DSGVTQTPKHLITATGQRVTLRCSPRSGDLSVYWYQQSLDQGLQFLIQYYNGEERAKGNILERFSAQQFPDLHSELNLSSLELGDSALYFCASSVGVPLDTQYFGPGTRLTVL.

CDR3 in DNA: TGTGCCAGCAGCGGGGGGACCACTAACTATGGCTACACCTTC. This gives the protein CASSGGTTNYGYTF. The rearrangement joins TRBV9 to TRBJ1-2, with D possibly TRBD1 on 5 matching bases. The CDR3 spans 14 residues. Per germline, CDR1 SGDLS and CDR2 YYNGEE. V lost 3 bases and J lost 0, with 9 bases in between.